The rows below give T cell receptor beta chains drawn from one sample of a study of shared clonotypes between healthy human individuals. Profiling relied on immunoSEQ multiplex PCR, and the TCRdb table lists in-frame clones only, not all of them. In the table there are 450,000 to 650,000 clones, around 78% of which are singletons. Sequencing was performed on PBMCs. The receptors come from a woman between 40 and 55 years old in good health. Some clones in this sample may be carry-over from other donors' samples. Both conserved end residues are part of each CDR3. The order of the fields is J gene, D gene, V gene, clone size, CDR3 DNA, CDR3 protein. D genes are given only for firm matches. Rows give clone size only sometimes, using once, few, many, or a class for an expanded clone.

TRBJ1-2 TRBD1 TRBV5-4 . TGTGCCAGCAGCTTAGTTGGGACAGGGTATTATGGCTACACCTTC CASSLVGTGYYGYTF
TRBJ1-2 . TRBV29-1 . TGCAGCGTCGCTCACGGGGTGGGGTATGGCTACACCTTC CSVAHGVGYGYTF
TRBJ1-2 . TRBV29-1 . TGCAGCGTCATAGGAGGTGGGGCTGGGGTCTATGGCTACACCTTC CSVIGGGAGVYGYTF
TRBJ2-5 TRBD2 TRBV30 . TGTGCCTGGAGTGTACCTACAGGGACTAGCCAAGAGACCCAGTACTTC CAWSVPTGTSQETQYF
TRBJ2-2 . TRBV11-3 . TGTGCCAGCAGCCCACCCACCGGGGAGCTGTTTTTT CASSPPTGELFF
TRBJ1-2 TRBD1 TRBV7-9 . TGTGCCAGCAGCTTAGAACAGGGGGCGCGGTATGGCTACACCTTC CASSLEQGARYGYTF
TRBJ2-1 . TRBV6-1 . TGTGCCAGCAGTGAATATGTGGGAGTAGCCAACAATGAGCAGTTCTTC CASSEYVGVANNEQFF
TRBJ2-4 . TRBV30 . TGTGCCTGGAGTGTCGGAATTGGAGCCAAAAACATTCAGTACTTC CAWSVGIGAKNIQYF
TRBJ2-7 . TRBV28 . TGTGCCAGCAGTCCTCCGATTGCTTACAGCTACGAGCAGTACTTC CASSPPIAYSYEQYF
TRBJ2-7 . TRBV10-2 few TGCGCCAGCAGTGAACGAGGATCGGGCTACGAGCAGTACTTC CASSERGSGYEQYF
TRBJ2-3 TRBD2 TRBV9 few TGTGCCAGCAGCGTAGGAGGTAGCGGGATAGTAGATACGCAGTATTTT CASSVGGSGIVDTQYF
TRBJ2-5 TRBD1 TRBV28 . TGTGCCAGCAGTCCGACGACAGGGGAAGAGACCCAGTACTTC CASSPTTGEETQYF
TRBJ2-1 TRBD2 TRBV7-8 . TGTGCCAGCAGCTTAGTGGGCGGGAGCCCGGGTGAGCAGTTCTTC CASSLVGGSPGEQFF
TRBJ2-5 . TRBV5-1 . TGCGCCAGCAGCTTGGCATTGGCCAGGGAGACCCAGTACTTC CASSLALARETQYF
TRBJ2-5 TRBD2 TRBV7-2 . TGTGCCAGCAGCGCAACTAGCGGGAGAAGGGGGCAAGAGACCCAGTACTTC CASSATSGRRGQETQYF
TRBJ2-7 TRBD2 TRBV11-2 . TGTGCCAGCAGCCCCCTAGCGGGAGGTTCCTACGAGCAGTACTTC CASSPLAGGSYEQYF
TRBJ1-2 . TRBV9 few TGTGCCAGCAGCGTAGGCCCGGGGGACTATGGCTACACCTTC CASSVGPGDYGYTF
TRBJ2-2 TRBD2 TRBV7-3 . TGTGCCAGCAGCTCCCTAGCGGGAGGGCCTCTCGCCGGGGAGCTGTTTTTT CASSSLAGGPLAGELFF
TRBJ2-3 TRBD1 TRBV6-1 many TGTGCCAGCGGATCCGGGACAGGACTCACAGATACGCAGTATTTT CASGSGTGLTDTQYF
TRBJ1-2 . TRBV5-6 . TGTGCCAGCAGCTTGGTAAAGGACGGTCTCACCCCGTATGGCTACACCTTC CASSLVKDGLTPYGYTF
TRBJ1-1 . TRBV7-8 . TGTGCCAGCAGCTTAGGTGGATTGGCTACAACGACCGAAGCTTTCTTT CASSLGGLATTTEAFF
TRBJ2-5 . TRBV5-1 once TGCGCCAGCAGCCCCGTCTTGACCCAGTACTTC CASSPVLTQYF
TRBJ2-5 TRBD2 TRBV18 . TGTGCCAGCTCACCCGGGACTAGCGGGAGGGACCAAGAGACCCAGTACTTC CASSPGTSGRDQETQYF
TRBJ1-4 . TRBV6-5 once TGTGCCAGCAGTTACGGGACGGGGTCCTATAATGAAAAACTGTTTTTT CASSYGTGSYNEKLFF
TRBJ2-1 . TRBV7-9 . TGTGCCAGCAGCCCTTCTGGCGGTAGCTCCTACAATGAGCAGTTCTTC CASSPSGGSSYNEQFF
TRBJ2-7 . TRBV10-3 . TGTGCCATCAGTTCGCCGGACAGCTACGAGCAGTACTTC CAISSPDSYEQYF
TRBJ1-2 TRBD1 TRBV18 few TGTGCCAGCTCACCACCGCTAGGGACAGGGTCCAATGGCTACACCTTC CASSPPLGTGSNGYTF
TRBJ2-7 . TRBV4-2 . TGTGCCAGCAGCCAAGAGGACACCTCTCGCGAGCAGTACTTC CASSQEDTSREQYF
TRBJ2-6 TRBD1 TRBV7-8 . TGTGCCAGCAGGTTAAACCGGACAGGGGGCCTATCTGGGGCCAACGTCCTGACTTTC CASRLNRTGGLSGANVLTF
TRBJ2-2 . TRBV27 . TGTGCCAGCAACCCCCGAGTCCGCCCCCTGAACACCGGGGAGCTGTTTTTT CASNPRVRPLNTGELFF
TRBJ1-3 . TRBV19 . TGTGCCAGTAGTATGCCGGGCCGGAACTCTGGAAACACCATATATTTT CASSMPGRNSGNTIYF
TRBJ2-5 TRBD2 TRBV7-6 . TGTGCCGAGTGGCGGGAGAGTTTACAAGAGACCCAGTACTTC CAEWRESLQETQYF
TRBJ1-5 . TRBV29-1 . TGCAGCGTTGTTGGGCAGTTCAATCAGCCCCAGCATTTT CSVVGQFNQPQHF
TRBJ2-5 . TRBV29-1 . TGCAGCGCCCATGGCGGGCTCCATTGGAAGACCCAGTACTTC CSAHGGLHWKTQYF
TRBJ2-7 TRBD2 TRBV30 . TGTGCCTGGAGTGGGGGACTAGCGGGAGTGGGAGAGCAGTACTTC CAWSGGLAGVGEQYF
TRBJ1-2 . TRBV6-1 . TGTGCCAGCAGTGAACAGCGAGCTAACTATGGCTACACCTTC CASSEQRANYGYTF
TRBJ2-3 . TRBV7-2 . TGTGCCAGCAGCTTAGCCGGGATAAGCACAGATACGCAGTATTTT CASSLAGISTDTQYF
TRBJ2-1 TRBD2 TRBV4-3 . TGCGCCAGCAGCCAAGATCTGCGGGAGGTCTATGAGCAGTTCTTC CASSQDLREVYEQFF
TRBJ2-3 TRBD2 TRBV6-1 . TGTGCCAGCAGTGAAGGATGGGGGACTAGCGGGAAACGCACAGATACGCAGTATTTT CASSEGWGTSGKRTDTQYF
TRBJ2-3 . TRBV4-2 . TGTGCCAGCAGCCCCCTTTCGGGGGCCACAGATACGCAGTATTTT CASSPLSGATDTQYF
TRBJ2-1 TRBD1 TRBV7-2 . TGTGCCAGCAGCTTAACCTCGGGACAGAGCTCCTACAATGAGCAGTTCTTC CASSLTSGQSSYNEQFF
TRBJ2-1 TRBD1 TRBV7-9 . TGTGCCAGCAGCTTTTTAACCGGGACAGGGAGTCTGAATGAGCAGTTCTTC CASSFLTGTGSLNEQFF
TRBJ1-5 . TRBV15 once TGTGCCACCAGCAGCGACGGGAGCCTCGCCTCTTATAGCAATCAGCCCCAGCATTTT CATSSDGSLASYSNQPQHF
TRBJ2-1 . TRBV11-2 . TGTGCCAGCAGCTTAGTAGCGGGGACAGGCATATACAATGAGCAGTTCTTC CASSLVAGTGIYNEQFF
TRBJ2-7 . TRBV11-1 many TGTGCCAGCAGCCCCCGCGACATGGGTGCCTACGAGCAGTACTTC CASSPRDMGAYEQYF
TRBJ2-2 TRBD1 TRBV6-5 once TGTGCCAGCAGCCCCGGGACAGGGGATTCCGGGGAGCTGTTTTTT CASSPGTGDSGELFF
TRBJ2-2 . TRBV15 . TGTGCCACCAGCAGACTCACAGCGTCGAACACCGGGGAGCTGTTTTTT CATSRLTASNTGELFF
TRBJ2-5 . TRBV7-3 . TGTGCCAGCAGCCCCTCCCCGGCAGCCCCATTTAGGGAGACCCAGTACTTC CASSPSPAAPFRETQYF
TRBJ1-2 . TRBV19 . TGTGCCAGTAGTCCGGGACTCGACCCATTCTATGGCTACACCTTC CASSPGLDPFYGYTF
TRBJ2-7 TRBD2 TRBV19 . TGTGCCAGTAGCCCCGGGTCTAGCGGGAGATACGAGCAGTACTTC CASSPGSSGRYEQYF